This T cell receptor beta chain was captured by sequencing in a study of chemoradiotherapy in HPV16-positive cancers. Data came from immunoSEQ multiplex PCR; TCRdb stores just in-frame clones and leaves some out. The sample gives approximately 10,000 clones, around four fifths of which show up once; around 2% is in the top ten. With V trimmed by 6 bases and J by 8 bases, 9 bases remained unmatched. The CDR3 is 14 amino acids. Germline assignment: CDR1 ENHRY and CDR2 SYGVKD. Sample collection was performed from a patient who underwent chemoradiotherapy. This clonotype was sampled from a human donor with HPV-associated anogenital cancer. The V and J genes are TRBV10-3 and TRBJ1-3; 8 nucleotides agree with TRBD1. CDR3 in DNA: TGTGCCATCAGCGACGGACAGGGATTTGACACCATATATTTT. As protein: CAISDGQGFDTIYF.